This T cell receptor beta chain appears in the sequencing data of a study of CD8 T cells in ankylosing spondylitis. Study-level findings and limits: A motif in TCR beta, a set of about 8 highly homologous variants, appeared characteristic of ankylosing spondylitis blood.

Each CDR3 protein is one row after TCRdb ran MiXCR on the 5' RACE reads. This sample has 500,000 to 550,000 distinct CDR3 sequences; roughly an eighth occur once, and the top ten carry approximately 6.2%. V was pared by 4 bases and J by 0 bases, with 11 bases of the junction left unmatched. This CDR3 is 17 amino acids long. CDR1 is SGHRS, CDR2 YFSETQ, per germline. Note on this clonotype: Its specificity is unknown.

This chain joins TRBV5-1 and TRBJ2-5; 8 nucleotides match TRBD2. The sequenced sample was blood, either unsorted or a sorted T cell fraction (not recorded which). The sequence came from a male donor with ankylosing spondylitis. CDR3 nucleotide sequence: TGCGCCAGCAGCCTCCCCTGGCGGGAGGAGTACCAAGAGACCCAGTACTTC. It encodes CASSLPWREEYQETQYF.